The 9 T cell receptor beta chains given below trace back to one sample, sequenced in a study of early T cells in non-severe SARS-CoV-2 infection. TCRdb recomputed calls from the 5' RACE reads with MiXCR, one row per CDR3 protein. Here the sample spans under 85,000 distinct CDR3 sequences, roughly 9.4% being singletons. Source material: whole blood. These receptor sequences come from an adult who was a healthcare worker with PCR-confirmed SARS-CoV-2 infection or an uninfected control (not recorded which).

V usage is TRBV7-8 and J usage is TRBJ2-1, with D possibly being TRBD1 (5 bases). V gave up 1 base and J gave up 4 bases, with 14 bases separating them. Germline lookup yields CDR1 SGHVS and CDR2 FQNEAQ. The CDR3 contains 16 residues. DNA for the CDR3: TGTGCCAGCAGCTTAGTAGGGGCCACAAGATACAATGAGCAGTTCTTC. Its translation: CASSLVGATRYNEQFF.

This sequence joins TRBV10-3 and TRBJ2-3, with 12 bases identical to TRBD2. The V gene end was trimmed by 3 bases and the J gene end by 2 bases; junction bases not matched to a gene: 6. Germline lookup yields CDR1 ENHRY and CDR2 SYGVKD. The CDR3 has 17 residues. The CDR3 protein is CAISDATSGGYTDTQYF. DNA for the CDR3: TGTGCCATCAGTGACGCCACTAGCGGGGGGTACACAGATACGCAGTATTTT.

V and J are TRBV7-2 and TRBJ1-2, with 12 bases aligning to TRBD1. J gave up 4 bases and V 7 bases, and 13 bases lay outside the gene matches. Germline assignment: CDR1 SGHTA and CDR2 FQGNSA. This CDR3 has 17 residues. CDR3 region: CASTPWGQGASSYGYTF. As DNA, the CDR3 is TGTGCCAGCACCCCGTGGGGACAGGGGGCGAGCAGCTATGGCTACACCTTC.

This clonotype turned up a few times. V gene TRBV5-1 combines with J gene TRBJ2-2, with D uncertain. Trimming pared 1 base from V and 6 bases from J, leaving 10 bases between. The length of the CDR3 is 14 residues. CDR1 SGHRS and CDR2 YFSETQ come from the germline V gene. The CDR3 DNA reads TGCGCCAGCAGCTTGTCCTCTGGCCCCGGGGAGCTGTTTTTT. This sequence encodes CASSLSSGPGELFF.

This clonotype was observed at least ten times. The chain has TRBV2 and TRBJ2-7; the D gene is possibly TRBD1 (6 bases). V lost 3 bases and J 0 bases, leaving 12 bases between the germline ends. This CDR3 is built from 15 residues. Germline-derived CDR1 and CDR2 are SNHLY and FYNNEI. CDR3 region: CASSDGQGLSYEQYF. CDR3 coding DNA: TGTGCCAGCAGTGATGGTCAGGGGCTCTCCTACGAGCAGTACTTC.

In this sample, this clonotype turned up many times. This chain uses TRBV12-3 or TRBV12-4 with TRBJ2-1; 8 bases agree with TRBD2. Germline trimming cut 5 bases from V and 10 bases from J; bases unmatched to any gene: 7. This CDR3 region has 13 residues. CDR3: CASSGGTSEEQFF. In nucleotides, the CDR3 is TGTGCCAGCAGTGGAGGGACTAGTGAAGAGCAGTTCTTC.

This clonotype was found many times. This chain joins TRBV6-5 and TRBJ1-4; the D is unclear. The CDR3 runs 14 residues. The V gene lost 6 bases and the J gene lost 7 bases, with 15 bases spanning the gap. CDR1 is MNHEY, CDR2 SVGAGI, per germline. CDR3 residues: CASSPSAGIEKLFF. The CDR3 DNA sequence: TGTGCCAGCAGCCCATCGGCGGGAATTGAAAAACTGTTTTTT.

The sample holds a few counts of this clonotype. The chain combines TRBV3-1 with TRBJ2-3; no firm D call. Germline V gene data show CDR1 as LGHDT and CDR2 as YNNKEL (reference sequence). Trimming took 8 bases from V and 4 from J, leaving 7 bases between them. The CDR3 totals 11 residues. CDR3 loop: CASQGSDTQYF. In DNA form, the CDR3 reads TGTGCCAGCCAAGGCTCAGATACGCAGTATTTT.

This clonotype has a handful of counts. The chain joins TRBV10-3 to TRBJ2-6; D remains unclear. V lost 7 bases and J 4 bases, leaving 11 bases between the germline ends. The CDR3 extends over 14 amino acids. Per germline, CDR1 ENHRY and CDR2 SYGVKD. The CDR3 coding sequence is TGTGCCATCACTGGGGTTCCCGGGGCCAACGTCCTGACTTTC. As protein: CAITGVPGANVLTF.